The 16 T cell receptor beta chains reported below all come from one sample, sequenced in a study of blood T cell repertoires in COVID-19. The data were produced by immunoSEQ multiplex PCR, yet TCRdb's version contains in-frame clones alone and is incomplete. The sample lists 200,000 or so clones, 84% occurring once. Sequencing was done on a sample of peripheral blood. These receptors originate from a woman older than 75 with COVID-19, enrolled during active disease.

The gene calls are TRBV5-1 and TRBJ2-3; 7 bases line up with TRBD2. Germline V gives CDR1 SGHRS, CDR2 YFSETQ. Losses at the gene ends were 5 bases for V and 2 bases for J; bases not matched to a gene: 5. CDR3 size: 14 residues. The CDR3 bases are TGCGCCAGCAGAAGCGGGGAATACACAGATACGCAGTATTTT. The encoded protein is CASRSGEYTDTQYF.

This clone was recorded a few times. The chain couples TRBV11-2 to TRBJ1-3; TRBD1 is a possible D gene (6 bases). Germline CDR1 and CDR2: SGHAT and FQNNGV. The V gene lost 1 base and the J gene lost 0 bases, with 13 bases spanning the gap. The CDR3 covers 17 residues. CDR3 in amino acids: CASSLGQGKNSGNTIYF. The CDR3 bases are TGTGCCAGCAGCTTAGGTCAGGGGAAGAACTCTGGAAACACCATATATTTT.

V usage is TRBV2 and J usage is TRBJ1-2; no clear D gene. CDR3 length: 15 amino acids. Germline values: CDR1 SNHLY, CDR2 FYNNEI. V lost 5 bases, J lost 6 bases, and 19 bases lay in between. The CDR3 nucleotides are TGTGCCAGCAGTTCCGGGTCCGGGATATGGGATGGCTACACCTTC. It translates to CASSSGSGIWDGYTF.

DNA for the CDR3: TGTGCCAGCAGAGAACGAGCGGGGGGAGATCCCGGGGAGCTGTTTTTT. The encoded protein is CASRERAGGDPGELFF. V usage is TRBV6-1 and J usage is TRBJ2-2, with 9 bases matching TRBD2. Trimming removed 6 bases from V and 6 bases from J; junction bases left unmatched: 11. CDR3 length: 16 amino acids. Germline CDR1 MNHNS, CDR2 SASEGT.

The sample holds one count of this clone. V usage is TRBV28 and J usage is TRBJ1-3; D unresolved. Trimming pared 7 bases from V and 8 bases from J, leaving 15 bases between. Germline V lookup: CDR1 MDHEN, CDR2 SYDVKM. The length of the CDR3 is 13 residues. The CDR3 here is CASIRSGVDTIYF. CDR3 DNA: TGTGCCAGCATCCGGAGCGGGGTAGACACCATATATTTT. Drawing the rest from reference TRBV28 and TRBJ1-3, the complete variable domain is DVKVTQSSRYLVKRTGEKVFLECVQDMDHENMFWYRQDPGLGLRLIYFSYDVKMKEKGDIPEGYSVSREKKERFSLILESASTNQTSMYLCASIRSGVDTIYFGEGSWLTVV.

V is TRBV6-5 and J is TRBJ2-1; 8 bases match TRBD1. The germline gives CDR1 MNHEY, CDR2 SVGAGI. The CDR3 is 15 residues long. With V trimmed by 2 bases and J by 5 bases, 5 bases remained unmatched. The CDR3 coding sequence is TGTGCCAGCAGTTACCTCGGGACAGGCCACAATGAGCAGTTCTTC. Its translation is CASSYLGTGHNEQFF.

This clone was detected once. This chain connects TRBV18 to TRBJ2-3; TRBD1 aligns across 10 bases. Germline CDR1 reads KGHSH; CDR2 reads LQKENI. The trim removed 10 bases at V and 3 bases at J, leaving 1 base unmatched. This CDR3 spans 12 amino acids. The CDR3 DNA sequence: TGTGCCACGGACAGGGGGACAGATACGCAGTATTTT. Amino acids: CATDRGTDTQYF.

The chain carries TRBV6-5 and TRBJ1-1, with TRBD1 matching 9 bases. This CDR3 is built from 14 residues. The trim removed 2 bases at V and 6 bases at J, leaving 4 bases unmatched. CDR1 and CDR2 (germline): MNHEY, SVGAGI. The CDR3 sequence is CASSYGQGKAEAFF. The CDR3 nucleotides read TGTGCCAGCAGTTACGGACAGGGGAAGGCTGAAGCTTTCTTT.

The rearrangement joins TRBV7-9 to TRBJ2-7; no reliable D call. CDR3 length: 13 amino acids. The germline CDR1 and CDR2 sequences are SEHNR and FQNEAQ (reference sequence). V gave up 7 bases and J gave up 1 base, with 11 bases separating them. CDR3 amino acids: CASTSAGSYEQYV. The CDR3 nucleotides read TGTGCCAGCACCTCCGCAGGATCCTACGAGCAGTACGTC.

The V call is TRBV14, the J call TRBJ1-5; a weak D match, TRBD1 (6 bases). The length of the CDR3 is 15 residues. Between the trimmed V and J ends, which lost 0 bases and 6 bases, there was a span of 12 bases. Germline V gives CDR1 SGHDN, CDR2 FVKESK. The CDR3 region has the DNA TGTGCCAGCAGCCAAGATAGGGGGTCGAGTCAGCCCCAGCATTTT. This sequence encodes CASSQDRGSSQPQHF.

This rearrangement joins TRBV6-2 or TRBV6-3 to TRBJ1-3, with D possibly matching TRBD1 (6 bases). The CDR3 is 19 residues long. Trimming stripped 5 bases from V and 2 bases from J, with 25 bases between. From germline, CDR1 is MNHEY and CDR2 SVGEGT. The CDR3 spells CASSTKSYRDKWPGNTIYF. DNA for the CDR3: TGTGCCAGCAGTACGAAAAGTTACCGGGACAAGTGGCCTGGAAACACCATATATTTT.

The rearrangement links TRBV9 to TRBJ1-1, with a weak D call TRBD1 (5 bases). The CDR3 contains 15 residues. Germline assignment: CDR1 SGDLS and CDR2 YYNGEE. Deletions cut 3 bases from V and 6 bases from J, with 18 bases between. The CDR3, as DNA: TGTGCCAGCAGCGGAGTTGGACAAGCGATTCCTGAAGCTTTCTTT. Protein: CASSGVGQAIPEAFF.

The chain recombines TRBV20-1 with TRBJ1-1; 8 positions agree with TRBD1. V shed 3 bases and J 1 base; nucleotides not matched to a gene: 7. Germline V gene sequence: CDR1 DFQATT, CDR2 SNEGSKA (reference sequence). CDR3 size: 15 residues. CDR3 nucleotide sequence: TGCAGTGCTAGTTTGGCCGGGACAGGGAACACTGAAGCTTTCTTT. Its protein product is CSASLAGTGNTEAFF.

The sample holds one count of this clone. This chain links TRBV6-2 or TRBV6-3 with TRBJ2-6; 7 bases agree with TRBD1. Germline CDR1 reads MNHEY; CDR2 reads SVGEGT. V trimming: 6 bases; J trimming: 3 bases; junction bases outside the gene matches: 20. The CDR3 is 20 residues long. This chain's CDR3 is CASSRPPLQGSYSGANVLTF. The DNA of the CDR3 is TGTGCCAGCAGCCGACCCCCATTACAGGGGTCCTACAGTGGGGCCAACGTCCTGACTTTC.

This rearrangement joins TRBV30 to TRBJ2-7, with D hard to call. The CDR3 consists of 12 residues. V gave up 2 bases and J gave up 3 bases, with 8 bases separating them. Germline CDR1 reads GTSNPN; CDR2 reads SVGIG (reference sequence). The CDR3 region has the DNA TGTGCCTGGAGTTTACAGAGCTACGAGCAGTACTTC. Translating it yields CAWSLQSYEQYF.

V gene TRBV24-1 combines with J gene TRBJ2-1, with 10 bases lining up with TRBD2. This CDR3 is built from 16 residues. Germline-derived CDR1 and CDR2 are KGHDR and SFDVKD. V dropped 4 bases and J dropped 0; count of bases not matched to a gene: 2. CDR3 sequence (DNA): TGTGCCACCAGTGACCAGCGGGGGGGCTCCTACAATGAGCAGTTCTTC. Translating gives CATSDQRGGSYNEQFF.